These T cell receptor beta chains were read from a single sample in a study of molecular identifiers for immune sequencing clone quantification. Via MiXCR, TCRdb re-called the PCR reads, giving one row per CDR3 protein. The sample holds about 89,000 distinct CDR3 sequences; 15% to 20% are singletons and the top ten take roughly 0.89%. Material for sequencing was naive CD8+ T cells from blood, with Jurkat cell RNA spiked in. These receptors were taken from a human donor in good health. Some libraries in this study had Jurkat cell RNA spiked in. CDR3s include the opening cysteine and the closing phenylalanine or tryptophan. D genes are given only for firm matches. Size is omitted from some rows. Given values are once, few, many or a class for expanded clones.

V gene	clone size	D gene	J gene	CDR3 length	CDR3 DNA	CDR3 protein
TRBV6-5	many	TRBD1	TRBJ1-1	15	TGTGCCAGCAGTTACTGGACAGGGACGAACACTGAAGCTTTCTTT	CASSYWTGTNTEAFF
TRBV29-1	many	.	TRBJ2-2	12	TGCAGCGCGAGGTGGGACACCGGGGAGCTGTTTTTT	CSARWDTGELFF
TRBV14	many	.	TRBJ2-7	14	TGTGCCAGCAGCCAAGGTGAGGGCTCCTACGAGCAGTACTTC	CASSQGEGSYEQYF
TRBV19	many	.	TRBJ1-2	13	TGTGCCAGTAGTCTCCTAGACGGAGGGGGCTACACCTTC	CASSLLDGGGYTF
TRBV5-1	many	TRBD1	TRBJ2-7	14	TGCGCCAGCAGTTATTTCGACAGGGGCTACGAGCAGTACTTC	CASSYFDRGYEQYF
TRBV6-2/TRBV6-3	many	.	TRBJ2-5	15	TGTGCCAGCAGTTACGGTCAGGCAGCAAAAGAGACCCAGTACTTC	CASSYGQAAKETQYF
TRBV7-2	many	.	TRBJ2-3	16	TGTGCCAGCAGCTTAATGGAAGTCTATTCCACAGATACGCAGTATTTT	CASSLMEVYSTDTQYF
TRBV27	many	TRBD2	TRBJ2-7	13	TGTGCCAGCAGTTCAGGCGGGGGCTACGAGCAGTACTTC	CASSSGGGYEQYF
TRBV6-5	many	TRBD2	TRBJ2-3	17	TGTGCCAGCAGCCTACTGGCTAGCGGAAGCGGCACAGATACGCAGTATTTT	CASSLLASGSGTDTQYF
TRBV7-6	.	TRBD2	TRBJ2-3	16	TGTGCCAGCAGCTTATCGTCTAGCGGGAGGGCCGATACGCAGTATTTT	CASSLSSSGRADTQYF
TRBV6-5	many	.	TRBJ2-6	15	TGTGCCAGCAGTTATTGGGCTTCTGGGGCCAACGTCCTGACTTTC	CASSYWASGANVLTF
TRBV19	many	TRBD1	TRBJ2-1	17	TGTGCCAGTAGTATTCTCACCGGGACAGGGATACACAATGAGCAGTTCTTC	CASSILTGTGIHNEQFF
TRBV7-9	many	.	TRBJ1-1	16	TGTGCCAGCAGCTCGGGCCGACAGATCAAGAACACTGAAGCTTTCTTT	CASSSGRQIKNTEAFF
TRBV4-3	.	.	TRBJ2-7	16	TGCGCCAGCAGCCAGAGCCTAGCAGGGGCCACCTACGAGCAGTACTTC	CASSQSLAGATYEQYF
TRBV28	many	.	TRBJ2-7	15	TGTGCCAGCAGTTTCCGGGGGCAGGGGGGGCTTCGGCAGTACTTC	CASSFRGQGGLRQYF
TRBV7-9	many	.	TRBJ1-3	15	TGTGCCAGCAGCTTAGCGCCGGGGTCTGGAAACACCATATATTTT	CASSLAPGSGNTIYF
TRBV12-3/TRBV12-4	many	.	TRBJ2-1	14	TGTGCCAGCAGTTTAGGGGCAGGGTTGAGGGAGCAGTTCTTC	CASSLGAGLREQFF
TRBV9	many	.	TRBJ1-1	15	TGTGCCAGCAGCTATACCACAGGGTTGGGCACTGAAGCTTTCTTT	CASSYTTGLGTEAFF
TRBV10-2	many	TRBD1	TRBJ2-1	16	TGCGCCAGCAGTGAGCAAGGGACAGGAGTGTTGGATGAGCAGTTCTTC	CASSEQGTGVLDEQFF
TRBV4-1	many	.	TRBJ2-7	13	TGCGCCAGCAGCCAGGCGAATTCCTACGAGCAGTACTTC	CASSQANSYEQYF
TRBV29-1	many	.	TRBJ2-3	18	TGCAGCGTTGAAGATCCCGATAGGGACGCAAAAGGTACAGATACGCAGTATTTT	CSVEDPDRDAKGTDTQYF
TRBV9	.	TRBD2	TRBJ2-5	16	TGTGCCAGCAGCAACGGACTAGCGGGAGTTGTGGAGACCCAGTACTTC	CASSNGLAGVVETQYF
TRBV20-1	many	TRBD1	TRBJ2-7	14	TGCAGTGCTAGGAGGGACAGGGGGTTCCACGAGCAGTACTTC	CSARRDRGFHEQYF
TRBV25-1	many	.	TRBJ2-5	13	TGTGCCAGCAGTGTTAGCGAGCAAAGGCCCCAGTACTTC	CASSVSEQRPQYF
TRBV4-3	many	.	TRBJ1-2	16	TGCGCCAGCAGCCAAGCCGTCAGGGAGGATAGCTATGGCTACACCTTC	CASSQAVREDSYGYTF
TRBV20-1	many	TRBD2	TRBJ2-3	14	TGCAGTGCTTTTCGTAGCGGGGGGGCAGATACGCAGTATTTT	CSAFRSGGADTQYF
TRBV27	many	.	TRBJ1-1	13	TGTGCCAGCAGTTATTGGGCGGGGACTGAAGCTTTCTTT	CASSYWAGTEAFF
TRBV28	many	TRBD1	TRBJ2-1	16	TGTGCCAGCAGTTTATATGGGACAGGGGCCTACAATGAGCAGTTCTTC	CASSLYGTGAYNEQFF
TRBV11-2	once	.	TRBJ2-7	13	TGTGCCAGCAGCTTATCGGGCGTGAGGGGGCAGTACTTC	CASSLSGVRGQYF
TRBV11-2	.	.	TRBJ2-7	12	TGTGCCAGCAGCACCTCACTCCACGAGCAGCACTTC	CASSTSLHEQHF
TRBV7-9	many	TRBD2	TRBJ2-1	17	TGTGCCAGCAGCAGGACTAGCGGGACGACCTCCTACAATGAGCAGTTCTTC	CASSRTSGTTSYNEQFF
TRBV12-5	many	.	TRBJ2-1	15	TGTGCTAGTGGTTTTCAGTCGGGTGTCACATTTGAGCAGTTCTTC	CASGFQSGVTFEQFF
TRBV6-5	many	.	TRBJ2-7	13	TGTGCCAGCAGTTACGCGAAGTACTACGAGCAGTACTTC	CASSYAKYYEQYF
TRBV19	many	TRBD1	TRBJ2-7	15	TGTGCCAGTAGGGTAACCGGGACAGGGGACTACGAGCAGTACTTC	CASRVTGTGDYEQYF
TRBV4-3	many	.	TRBJ1-1	16	TGCGCCAGCAGCCAAGATAGTACCGGGTCCTCCACTGAAGCTTTCTTT	CASSQDSTGSSTEAFF
TRBV15	many	TRBD2	TRBJ2-5	17	TGTGCCACCAGCAGGGATTCGACTAGCGGGAGGCTAGAGACCCAGTACTTC	CATSRDSTSGRLETQYF
TRBV7-9	.	TRBD1	TRBJ2-7	17	TGTGCCAGCAGCTCCACCCCCCCCGGGACAGGGGGATTCAAGCAGTACTTC	CASSSTPPGTGGFKQYF
TRBV30	many	.	TRBJ2-7	13	TGTGCCTGGATATCGGCCGGGGTCTACGAGCAGTACTTC	CAWISAGVYEQYF
TRBV30	many	.	TRBJ1-1	16	TGTGCCTGGAGTCGATCAGGAGAAATTGTGAACACTGAAGCTTTCTTT	CAWSRSGEIVNTEAFF
TRBV24-1	many	TRBD2	TRBJ2-1	15	TGTGCCACCAGCGGGGCGGGGGGGTCGAGGAATGAGCAGTTCTTC	CATSGAGGSRNEQFF
TRBV4-1	many	.	TRBJ1-5	15	TGCGCCAGCAGCCAAGACTGGGGGACAAATGAGCCCCAGCATTTT	CASSQDWGTNEPQHF
TRBV12-3/TRBV12-4	many	TRBD2	TRBJ2-5	16	TGTGCCAGCAGCTTATGGACTAGCGGAGACGCGGGGACCCAGTACTTC	CASSLWTSGDAGTQYF
TRBV5-8	many	.	TRBJ1-2	14	TGTGCCAGCCCTCACGACAATAGACCCTATGGCTACACCTTC	CASPHDNRPYGYTF
TRBV19	.	.	TRBJ1-1	14	TGTGCAAGTAGTATCTTAGGACGGGACACTGAAGCTTTCTTT	CASSILGRDTEAFF
TRBV24-1	many	.	TRBJ2-3	12	TGTGCCACCAGTGATCAAGGGGTGATGCAGTATTTT	CATSDQGVMQYF
TRBV4-3	many	TRBD2	TRBJ2-7	15	TGCGCCAGCAGCCAAGACCGGGGAGGGCCCTACGAGCAGTACTTC	CASSQDRGGPYEQYF
TRBV5-6	many	TRBD1	TRBJ2-7	14	TGTGCCAGCAGCCCTGTGACAGGGCTCCACGAGCAGTACTTC	CASSPVTGLHEQYF
TRBV6-2/TRBV6-3	many	.	TRBJ2-1	16	TGTGCCAGCAGTTACGCCACTAGTGGCCCCTACAATGAGCAGTTCTTC	CASSYATSGPYNEQFF
TRBV13	many	.	TRBJ2-7	16	TGTGCCAGCAGCCGAGAGAGGGTAGCGCCTTCCTACGAGCAGTACTTC	CASSRERVAPSYEQYF